The 29 T cell receptor beta chains given below trace back to one sample, sequenced in a study of T cell repertoires in cytomegalovirus infection (dated by TCRdb to the late 2010s). Sequencing took place on an Illumina HiSeq 1500. In TCRdb, the public reads were trimmed at Q25 with fastp and aligned with MiXCR, with productive beta chains retained. Here each entry gathers all rows of one CDR3 protein and keeps the most common genes and DNA. The table for this sample lists about 680,000 distinct CDR3 sequences; roughly 26% of them were counted only once. The top ten clones comprise around 7.6% of the sample. Sequencing was carried out using CD8+ T cells from PBMCs. The origin of the receptors is a human donor in good health (CMV status not recorded). Some clones in this sample may be carry-over from other donors' samples.

This clonotype was counted a few times. This rearrangement joins TRBV29-1 to TRBJ1-3, with a tentative D call TRBD1 (5 bases). The V gene's germline CDR1 is SQVTM and CDR2 ANQGSEA. The V gene lost 8 bases and the J gene lost 3 bases, with 14 bases spanning the gap. The CDR3 spans 13 residues. The CDR3 DNA is TGCAGCACATGGGGGGAAATTGGAAACACCATATATTTT. Amino acid sequence: CSTWGEIGNTIYF.

The rearrangement uses TRBV7-9 and TRBJ2-5; TRBD2 agrees at 8 bases. CDR1 is SEHNR and CDR2 is FQNEAQ in the germline V gene (reference sequence). The CDR3 runs to 16 residues. Trimming took 6 bases from V and 2 from J; bases not matched to a gene: 11. The CDR3 DNA is TGTGCCAGCAGGCCCCCGGGACTAGTGACGCAAGAGACCCAGTACTTC. Translated: CASRPPGLVTQETQYF.

The sample holds many counts of this clonotype. Written as DNA, the CDR3 is TGTGCCAGCAGTTACCCTCCGTCGCGACAGGGGCCTTACAATGAGCAGTTCTTC. It yields the protein CASSYPPSRQGPYNEQFF. The rearrangement joins TRBV6-5 to TRBJ2-1; TRBD1 matches at 8 bases. The V gene end was trimmed by 2 bases and the J gene end by 4 bases; junction bases not matched to a gene: 13. Germline V lookup: CDR1 MNHEY, CDR2 SVGAGI. The length of the CDR3 is 18 residues.

This clonotype was counted a few times. This chain links TRBV28 with TRBJ2-5, with 9 positions matching TRBD1. The V gene end was trimmed by 4 bases and the J gene end by 6 bases; junction bases not matched to a gene: 9. CDR3 length equals 15 residues. CDR1 is MDHEN, CDR2 SYDVKM, per germline. This CDR3 reads CASSSALGQGKTQYF. The DNA for the CDR3 is TGTGCCAGCAGTTCTGCCCTAGGACAGGGGAAGACCCAGTACTTC.

This clonotype was detected many times. The V gene is TRBV7-8, the J gene TRBJ2-2; D not resolved. V lost 6 bases and J 3 bases, leaving 14 bases between the germline ends. The CDR3 spans 15 residues. Germline V gene sequence: CDR1 SGHVS, CDR2 FQNEAQ. The CDR3 DNA is TGTGCCAGCAGACTAAGGACGGATTACACCGGGGAGCTGTTTTTT. Protein: CASRLRTDYTGELFF. Complete variable domain (other parts from reference TRBV7-8 and TRBJ2-2): GAGVSQSPRYKVAKRGQDVALRCDPISGHVSLFWYQQALGQGPEFLTYFQNEAQLDKSGLPSDRFFAERPEGSVSTLKIQRTQQEDSAVYLCASRLRTDYTGELFFGEGSRLTVL.

This clonotype was observed at least ten times. The DNA for the CDR3 is TGTGCCAGCAGCCCCATAGGGGGGGGTTCGTACGAGCAGTACTTC. This encodes CASSPIGGGSYEQYF. The gene calls are TRBV5-6 and TRBJ2-7, with a tentative D call TRBD2 (7 bases). The CDR3 spans 15 residues. Germline assignment: CDR1 SGHDT and CDR2 YYEEEE. Trimming cost V 4 bases and J 4 bases, with 18 bases left between them.

This chain links TRBV20-1 with TRBJ2-1; D is perhaps TRBD1 (5 bases). Trimming removed 6 bases from V and 5 bases from J, with 14 bases in between. Germline V lookup: CDR1 DFQATT, CDR2 SNEGSKA (reference sequence). The CDR3 has 13 residues. CDR3 nucleotide sequence: TGCAGTGCCCACGGCTTAGGGGACAATGAGCAGTTCTTC. Protein product: CSAHGLGDNEQFF.

This clonotype was seen at least ten times. The chain carries TRBV12-3 or TRBV12-4 and TRBJ2-1; D perhaps matches TRBD2 (6 bases). CDR3 length: 12 amino acids. Trimming took off 5 bases at V and 8 bases at J, with 10 bases between the two ends. The CDR3 DNA sequence: TGTGCCAGCAGTCCGACTAGTTATGAGCAGTTCTTC. Its translation: CASSPTSYEQFF.

This clonotype has just a few counts. V gene TRBV20-1 combines with J gene TRBJ2-1; possible D gene TRBD1, 6 bases. The CDR3 contains 15 residues. From germline, CDR1 is DFQATT and CDR2 SNEGSKA (reference sequence). Trimming removed 0 bases at V and 1 base at J, with 10 bases between. The DNA of the CDR3 is TGCAGTGCTAGAGATACAGGGATATCCTACAATGAGCAGTTCTTC. Protein sequence: CSARDTGISYNEQFF.

This clonotype was detected many times. The V call is TRBV6-2 or TRBV6-3, the J call TRBJ2-1, with 13 positions matching TRBD2. V trimming: 2 bases; J trimming: 5 bases; junction bases outside the gene matches: 9. Germline assignment: CDR1 MNHEY and CDR2 SVGEGT. This CDR3 is built from 18 residues. CDR3 coding DNA: TGTGCCAGCAGTTACAGATTTCCCGGGACTAGCGGGGACAATGAGCAGTTCTTC. Amino acids: CASSYRFPGTSGDNEQFF.

This clonotype was seen a handful of times. The chain links TRBV7-9 to TRBJ2-7; D remains unclear. The V and J ends lost 5 bases and 3 bases respectively, with 8 bases between them. The germline V gene has CDR1 SEHNR and CDR2 FQNEAQ (reference sequence). The CDR3 is 12 amino acids. The CDR3 bases are TGTGCCAGCAGCGATAATAGCTACGAGCAGTACGTC. As protein: CASSDNSYEQYV.

As regards this clonotype: The junction shows a germline mismatch at one end, possibly a read error. The chain employs TRBV11-1 and TRBJ2-1, with 8 bases matching TRBD1. The CDR3 is 16 amino acids. Per the germline V gene, CDR1 is SGHAT and CDR2 is FQDESV (reference sequence). The CDR3 DNA reads TGTGGCAGCAGCACCAGGACAGGGAAACCCTACAATGAGCAGTTCTTC. It specifies CGSSTRTGKPYNEQFF.

This clonotype was picked up a small number of times. The V call is TRBV28, the J call TRBJ2-7; D perhaps matches TRBD1 (5 bases). The CDR3 is 15 amino acids. The V gene's germline CDR1 is MDHEN and CDR2 SYDVKM. V was shortened by 5 bases and J by 0 bases, with 14 bases between the two germline ends. CDR3 nucleotides: TGTGCCAGCAGTACCCGGACATACAACTCCTACGAGCAGTACGTC. It yields the protein CASSTRTYNSYEQYV.

The chain carries TRBV27 and TRBJ1-1; TRBD1 is a possible D gene (6 bases). This CDR3 comprises 13 residues. Germline values: CDR1 MNHEY, CDR2 SMNVEV (reference sequence). Trimming pared 7 bases from V and 0 bases from J, leaving 9 bases between. CDR3 amino acids: CASNRAVNTEAFF. CDR3 DNA: TGTGCCAGCAACAGGGCCGTGAACACTGAAGCTTTCTTT.

The V gene is TRBV14, the J gene TRBJ2-1; 8 bases match TRBD1. Germline CDR1 and CDR2: SGHDN and FVKESK. Unmatched junction bases numbered 12, after V lost 8 bases and J lost 9 bases. The CDR3 extends over 14 amino acids. The CDR3 loop reads CASGQGVPPTEQFF. The CDR3 DNA sequence: TGTGCCAGCGGACAGGGTGTTCCCCCCACTGAGCAGTTCTTC. The complete variable domain, with remaining parts taken from reference TRBV14 and TRBJ2-1, reads EAGVTQFPSHSVIEKGQTVTLRCDPISGHDNLYWYRRVMGKEIKFLLHFVKESKQDESGMPNNRFLAERTGGTYSTLKVQPAELEDSGVYFCASGQGVPPTEQFFGPGTRLTVL.

The chain recombines TRBV20-1 with TRBJ2-7; D possibly uses TRBD1 or TRBD2 (6 bases each). There are 17 residues in the CDR3. The V gene's germline CDR1 is DFQATT and CDR2 SNEGSKA (reference sequence). The V and J ends lost 4 bases and 1 base respectively, with 23 bases between them. The chain's CDR3 is CSAISSRGPETSYEQYV. The CDR3 DNA reads TGCAGTGCTATCTCGAGCCGGGGGCCTGAAACGTCCTACGAGCAGTACGTC.

This clonotype has only a few counts. This sequence joins TRBV2 and TRBJ1-2; D gene unclear. The CDR3 length is 15 residues. Germline lookup yields CDR1 SNHLY and CDR2 FYNNEI. The ends were cut back, 7 bases at V and 8 bases at J, with 23 bases in the middle. The CDR3 DNA reads as TGTGCCAGCACCCAAGGGTGGGGTGCCGAGGACGGCTACACCTTC. This codes for CASTQGWGAEDGYTF.

V gene TRBV28 combines with J gene TRBJ1-2, with D uncertain. CDR3 size: 13 residues. CDR1 and CDR2 from the germline V gene are MDHEN and SYDVKM. V was shortened by 3 bases and J by 2 bases, with 7 bases between the two germline ends. CDR3 sequence: CASSFRQNYGYTF. The CDR3 DNA sequence: TGTGCCAGCAGTTTCAGGCAGAACTATGGCTACACCTTC.

The chain carries TRBV25-1 and TRBJ2-5; 9 bases match TRBD2. Germline V gives CDR1 MGHDK, CDR2 SYGVNS. This CDR3 region has 17 residues. With V trimmed by 6 bases and J by 5 bases, 16 bases remained unmatched. The CDR3 bases are TGTGCCAGCAGGGGAACTCTGGCGGGGGGGCCGGACGAGACCCAGTACTTC. This sequence encodes CASRGTLAGGPDETQYF. Full variable domain (missing parts from reference TRBV25-1 and TRBJ2-5): EADIYQTPRYLVIGTGKKITLECSQTMGHDKMYWYQQDPGMELHLIHYSYGVNSTEKGDLSSESTVSRIRTEHFPLTLESARPSHTSQYLCASRGTLAGGPDETQYFGPGTRLLVL.

This chain links TRBV28 with TRBJ1-6, with no clear D. The V and J ends lost 5 bases and 7 bases respectively, with 12 bases between them. The CDR3 has 14 amino acids. Germline CDR1 and CDR2: MDHEN and SYDVKM. The CDR3 sequence: CASSLRRTNSPLHF. As DNA, the CDR3 is TGTGCCAGCAGTCTCAGGCGGACGAATTCACCCCTCCACTTT.

As regards this clonotype: At one boundary the junction diverges from the germline segment, which might be a read error. V usage is TRBV4-3 and J usage is TRBJ2-1, with 9 bases aligning to TRBD1. This CDR3 spans 15 amino acids. Germline V gives CDR1 LGHNA, CDR2 YSLEER. In DNA form, the CDR3 reads TGCGCCAACAGCCAAAGGGACAGGGTCGTCAATGAGCAGTTCTTC. It yields the protein CANSQRDRVVNEQFF.

The J gene is TRBJ2-7, the V gene TRBV5-1, with 8 bases fitting TRBD1. The junction had 2 bases not matched to a gene; V was cut back by 5 bases and J by 1 base. This CDR3 comprises 13 residues. Germline V gene lookup returns CDR1 SGHRS and CDR2 YFSETQ. CDR3 nucleotide sequence: TGCGCCAGCAGGACAGGGGAGTCCTACGAGCAGTACTTC. It translates to CASRTGESYEQYF.

This clonotype was seen repeatedly, ten times or more. The chain uses TRBV28 and TRBJ2-1; 8 positions agree with TRBD1. CDR1 MDHEN and CDR2 SYDVKM come from the germline V gene. V trimming: 5 bases; J trimming: 4 bases; junction bases outside the gene matches: 7. This CDR3 is 15 amino acids long. This chain's CDR3 is CASSLLRDRYNEQFF. The CDR3 region has the DNA TGTGCCAGCAGTCTTCTCCGGGACAGGTACAATGAGCAGTTCTTC.

This clonotype was counted many times. This sequence joins TRBV7-6 and TRBJ1-1; D gene unclear. The germline V gene has CDR1 SGHVS and CDR2 FNYEAQ. This CDR3 is built from 12 residues. V lost 4 bases and J lost 5, with 8 bases in between. The CDR3 is CASSSETTEAFF. CDR3 nucleotides: TGTGCCAGCAGCTCCGAAACGACTGAAGCTTTCTTT.

This clonotype was seen repeatedly, ten times or more. This chain joins TRBV7-9 and TRBJ2-5, with TRBD1 matching 10 bases. The ends lost 4 bases at V and 3 bases at J; junction bases unmatched: 8. Germline V gene data show CDR1 as SEHNR and CDR2 as FQNEAQ (reference sequence). CDR3 length equals 16 residues. CDR3 sequence reads: CASSSKPGQGKETQYF. CDR3 coding DNA: TGTGCCAGCAGCTCTAAACCGGGACAGGGGAAAGAGACCCAGTACTTC.

The genes are TRBV29-1 and TRBJ2-1; 9 nucleotides match TRBD1. The CDR3 totals 15 residues. V lost 1 base to trimming and J lost 5 bases; unmatched junction nucleotides: 6. Germline-derived CDR1 and CDR2 are SQVTM and ANQGSEA. The CDR3 loop is CSVEGDRESDNEQFF. CDR3 DNA sequence: TGCAGCGTTGAAGGGGACAGGGAAAGTGACAATGAGCAGTTCTTC.

The gene calls are TRBV2 and TRBJ2-5, with a weak D call TRBD2 (5 bases). Deletions cut 1 base from V and 5 bases from J, with 14 bases between. The CDR3 runs to 15 residues. CDR1 is SNHLY, CDR2 FYNNEI, per germline. The chain's CDR3 is CASSEGSGTRETQYF. CDR3 bases: TGTGCCAGCAGTGAAGGTTCGGGAACCCGGGAGACCCAGTACTTC.

This clonotype showed up many times. The rearrangement uses TRBV7-9 and TRBJ2-1, with unresolved D. CDR3 size: 15 residues. In germline, CDR1 is SEHNR, CDR2 FQNEAQ (reference sequence). V dropped 5 bases and J dropped 2 bases, with 13 bases sitting between them. Here the CDR3 DNA reads TGTGCCAGCAGCGCGGAAGCAGGAGCCTACAATGAGCAGTTCTTC. Protein product: CASSAEAGAYNEQFF.

This clonotype was recorded at least ten times. CDR3 sequence: CASSLTPLGGGPNEQFF. The CDR3 DNA reads TGTGCCAGCAGCTTAACCCCTCTAGGGGGGGGGCCGAATGAGCAGTTCTTC. V usage is TRBV7-6 and J usage is TRBJ2-1; D is perhaps TRBD2 (7 bases). The germline CDR1 and CDR2 sequences are SGHVS and FNYEAQ. CDR3 length equals 17 residues. V was shortened by 2 bases and J by 7 bases, with 21 bases between the two germline ends.